This T cell receptor (beta chain) was recorded in a study of identical twins. General observations from the study: Memory repertoires showed no such pattern, whereas abundant cord blood beta clonotypes carried fewer insertions. Twins shared out-of-frame alpha sequences with excess low generation probability.

Germline lookup yields CDR1 SGHRS and CDR2 YFSETQ. CDR3 length: 16 amino acids. The junction had 6 bases not matched to a gene; V was cut back by 2 bases and J by 4 bases. One entry per CDR3 protein results from TCRdb running MiXCR on the 5' RACE reads. The data contain 510,000 or so distinct CDR3 sequences, nearly 15% of them seen just once; the ten biggest clones take up around 0.4%. On this clonotype: The antigen is not known.

The same data also contributed to another study, on yellow fever vaccine responses in identical twins.

This TCR was sampled from a young woman in good health. The source material was CD4+ T cells sorted from blood. The chain combines TRBV5-1 with TRBJ1-6, with TRBD1 matching 7 bases. The DNA of the CDR3 is TGCGCCAGCAGCTTAGCACAGGGGTTGTATAATTCACCCCTCCACTTT. Residues: CASSLAQGLYNSPLHF.